Below are 23 T cell receptor beta chains sequenced from a single sample in a study of blood T cell repertoires in COVID-19. The assay was immunoSEQ multiplex PCR, and TCRdb's table has in-frame clones only and misses some. The data hold 150,000 to 200,000 clones, with over 70% observed a single time. The sample comprised PBMCs or T cells enriched from blood (not recorded which). The receptors originated from a woman aged 60-70 years who had recovered from COVID-19.

The gene calls are TRBV7-2 and TRBJ2-3; 9 nucleotides align to TRBD2. Germline V gene data show CDR1 as SGHTA and CDR2 as FQGNSA. CDR3 length: 18 amino acids. The V and J ends lost 1 base and 5 bases, in that order; junction bases with no gene match: 13. The chain's CDR3 is CASSLVGGGGGTLDTQYF. CDR3 DNA: TGTGCCAGCAGCTTAGTAGGAGGCGGGGGGGGTACTTTAGATACGCAGTATTTT.

V usage is TRBV15 and J usage is TRBJ2-3; no clear D. The V gene lost 0 bases and the J gene lost 0 bases, with 4 bases spanning the gap. CDR3 size: 14 residues. The germline V gene has CDR1 LNHNV and CDR2 YYDKDF (reference sequence). The CDR3 loop reads CATSREASTDTQYF. The DNA for the CDR3 is TGTGCCACCAGCAGAGAGGCCAGCACAGATACGCAGTATTTT.

The chain has TRBV6-4 and TRBJ2-6; TRBD1 might be the D (5 bases). From germline, CDR1 is MRHNA and CDR2 SNTAGT. The V end lost 2 bases, the J end lost 2 bases, and 13 bases lay between the germline ends. CDR3 size: 17 residues. CDR3: CASSDMGQLTGANVLTF. For the CDR3, the DNA is TGTGCCAGCAGTGACATGGGGCAGTTAACTGGGGCCAACGTCCTGACTTTC.

The chain has TRBV5-1 and TRBJ2-5, with D perhaps TRBD2 (6 bases). The CDR3 loop spans 14 amino acids. V lost 6 bases and J lost 5, with 17 bases in between. Germline loops: CDR1 SGHRS, CDR2 YFSETQ. CDR3 sequence (DNA): TGCGCCAGCATGCGGGGTTATAAAATGGAGACCCAGTACTTC. The encoded protein is CASMRGYKMETQYF.

V and J are TRBV24-1 and TRBJ1-2; D might be TRBD1 (5 bases). The V and J ends lost 5 bases and 8 bases respectively, with 17 bases between them. There are 14 residues in the CDR3. Germline CDR1 reads KGHDR; CDR2 reads SFDVKD. Here the CDR3 reads CATSGRGQLRGYTF. CDR3 sequence (DNA): TGTGCCACCAGTGGTAGGGGCCAGTTGCGGGGCTACACCTTC.

V is TRBV2 and J is TRBJ1-6, with 10 bases lining up with TRBD1. The CDR3 covers 15 residues. With 6 bases clipped from V and 7 bases from J, the junction kept 6 bases outside the gene matches. Germline CDR1 and CDR2: SNHLY and FYNNEI. CDR3 in amino acids: CASSPRTGGNSPLHF. CDR3 nucleotide sequence: TGTGCCAGCAGCCCTAGGACAGGGGGGAATTCACCCCTCCACTTT.

This clone was seen only a few times. The V and J genes are TRBV24-1 and TRBJ2-3; 9 positions match TRBD1. The germline gives CDR1 KGHDR, CDR2 SFDVKD. Germline trimming cut 3 bases from V and 6 bases from J; bases unmatched to any gene: 15. The CDR3 spans 18 residues. The CDR3 protein is CATSDPRGGTGTRDTQYF. CDR3 sequence (DNA): TGTGCCACCAGTGATCCTCGCGGTGGGACAGGGACACGGGATACGCAGTATTTT.

This chain connects TRBV30 to TRBJ2-7; TRBD1 matches at 8 bases. The V gene's germline CDR1 is GTSNPN and CDR2 SVGIG (reference sequence). This CDR3 comprises 13 residues. The ends lost 3 bases at V and 3 bases at J; junction bases unmatched: 4. The CDR3 sequence is CAWRPDRDYEQYF. CDR3 DNA sequence: TGTGCCTGGAGACCGGACAGGGACTACGAGCAGTACTTC.

The table lists this clone with a count of one. V is TRBV7-2 and J is TRBJ1-2; 9 bases map to TRBD1. Losses at the gene ends were 5 bases for V and 4 bases for J; bases not matched to a gene: 11. Germline-derived CDR1 and CDR2 are SGHTA and FQGNSA. The CDR3 is made up of 16 amino acids. In DNA form, the CDR3 reads TGTGCCAGCAGCCCACAGGGGGCTTCGCTGGTCTATGGCTACACCTTC. This gives the protein CASSPQGASLVYGYTF.

The chain is built from TRBV7-6 and TRBJ2-2; 12 nucleotides line up with TRBD1. The CDR3 is made up of 17 amino acids. Germline CDR1 is SGHVS and CDR2 is FNYEAQ. The V gene end was trimmed by 3 bases and the J gene end by 6 bases; junction bases not matched to a gene: 8. The CDR3 DNA is TGTGCCAGCAGCTTCATGTCCGGGACAGGGGGCGCCGGGGAGCTGTTTTTT. Protein sequence: CASSFMSGTGGAGELFF. The full variable domain, in which reference TRBV7-6 and TRBJ2-2 provide the parts outside the CDR3, is GAGVSQSPRYKVTKRGQDVALRCDPISGHVSLYWYRQALGQGPEFLTYFNYEAQQDKSGLPNDRFSAERPEGSISTLTIQRTEQRDSAMYRCASSFMSGTGGAGELFFGEGSRLTVL.

This rearrangement joins TRBV11-2 to TRBJ1-3, with D possibly matching TRBD1 (5 bases). From germline, CDR1 is SGHAT and CDR2 FQNNGV. This CDR3 region has 14 residues. Between the trimmed V and J ends, which lost 3 bases and 8 bases, there was a span of 14 bases. CDR3 sequence: CASSLWRGTDTIYF. The CDR3 DNA is TGTGCCAGCAGCTTGTGGAGGGGCACGGACACCATATATTTT. Full variable domain (rest looked up from reference TRBV11-2 and TRBJ1-3): EAGVAQSPRYKIIEKRQSVAFWCNPISGHATLYWYQQILGQGPKLLIQFQNNGVVDDSQLPKDRFSAERLKGVDSTLKIQPAKLEDSAVYLCASSLWRGTDTIYFGEGSWLTVV.

This clone was seen more than once but under ten times. The chain couples TRBV9 to TRBJ1-3; perhaps TRBD1 as D (6 bases). The ends were cut back, 0 bases at V and 4 bases at J, with 14 bases in the middle. This CDR3 has 16 residues. Germline CDR1 reads SGDLS; CDR2 reads YYNGEE. CDR3 in amino acids: CASSVGRGTGGNTIYF. The CDR3, as DNA: TGTGCCAGCAGCGTAGGTAGGGGGACGGGCGGAAACACCATATATTTT.

The gene calls are TRBV30 and TRBJ1-5; 7 bases are a match to TRBD1. Germline V gives CDR1 GTSNPN, CDR2 SVGIG (reference sequence). The length of the CDR3 is 15 residues. The V and J ends lost 4 bases and 2 bases, in that order; junction bases with no gene match: 8. DNA for the CDR3: TGTGCCTGGAACGTACAGGGGAAAGGCAATCAGCCCCAGCATTTT. Amino acid sequence: CAWNVQGKGNQPQHF.

The genes are TRBV19 and TRBJ2-1; TRBD2 matches at 12 bases. The J segment lost 1 base and the V segment lost 10 bases, leaving 14 bases of the junction unmatched. The CDR3 sequence is 18 residues long. The germline CDR1 and CDR2 sequences are LNHDA and SQIVND (reference sequence). In DNA form, the CDR3 reads TGTGCCACGAAAAATCGGGCTAGCGGGGGGGCTTCCTACAATGAGCAGTTCTTC. As protein: CATKNRASGGASYNEQFF.

The V call is TRBV6-5, the J call TRBJ1-3; D ambiguous. Germline V gene sequence: CDR1 MNHEY, CDR2 SVGAGI. Trimming removed 11 bases from V and 4 bases from J, with 15 bases in between. The CDR3 totals 13 residues. CDR3 protein: CAGAFGAGNTIYF. Written as DNA, the CDR3 is TGTGCCGGAGCCTTCGGAGCCGGAAACACCATATATTTT.

This clone has a single count. V usage is TRBV5-4 and J usage is TRBJ1-2, with TRBD1 matching 9 bases. Germline trimming cut 4 bases from V and 4 bases from J; bases unmatched to any gene: 5. Germline assignment: CDR1 SGHNT and CDR2 YYREEE (reference sequence). The length of the CDR3 is 14 residues. CDR3 protein: CASSTTGGSYGYTF. Here the CDR3 DNA reads TGTGCCAGCAGCACGACAGGGGGAAGCTATGGCTACACCTTC.

CDR3 sequence (DNA): TGCAGCGTCCAACGGTTCACTGAAGCTTTCTTT. Translated: CSVQRFTEAFF. V is TRBV29-1 and J is TRBJ1-1; no reliable D call. V lost 6 bases and J 4 bases, leaving 9 bases between the germline ends. This CDR3 is 11 amino acids long. Germline V gives CDR1 SQVTM, CDR2 ANQGSEA.

V gene TRBV10-1 combines with J gene TRBJ2-1; TRBD2 matches at 10 bases. The CDR3 has 13 residues. V dropped 5 bases and J dropped 10; count of bases not matched to a gene: 5. Germline V gene lookup returns CDR1 WNHNN and CDR2 SYGVQD (reference sequence). CDR3 sequence: CASSWEAGGEQFF. CDR3 DNA: TGCGCCAGCAGTTGGGAAGCGGGGGGGGAGCAGTTCTTC.

The genes are TRBV7-8 and TRBJ1-1; 7 nucleotides line up with TRBD1. There are 17 residues in the CDR3. From germline, CDR1 is SGHVS and CDR2 FQNEAQ. Trimming cost V 5 bases and J 3 bases; bases outside gene matches: 15. The CDR3 spells CASSISLRTGGDTEAFF. The CDR3 DNA follows: TGTGCCAGCAGCATTAGCTTAAGGACAGGCGGTGACACTGAAGCTTTCTTT.

This chain connects TRBV7-9 to TRBJ1-2; D is perhaps TRBD1 (5 bases). V was shortened by 4 bases and J by 6 bases, with 12 bases between the two germline ends. Germline-derived CDR1 and CDR2 are SEHNR and FQNEAQ (reference sequence). The CDR3 totals 13 residues. Here the CDR3 reads CASSSYGADGYTF. CDR3 nucleotide sequence: TGTGCCAGCAGCTCATATGGGGCGGATGGCTACACCTTC.

J is TRBJ2-5 and V is TRBV7-2; 7 bases map to TRBD1. Germline CDR1 and CDR2: SGHTA and FQGNSA. Trimming removed 5 bases from V and 5 bases from J; junction bases left unmatched: 8. The length of the CDR3 is 14 residues. The DNA of the CDR3 is TGTGCCAGCAGCCCAGGGGGTAGGGGGGAGACCCAGTACTTC. It codes for CASSPGGRGETQYF.

This rearrangement joins TRBV14 to TRBJ2-5; the D gene is possibly TRBD1 (6 bases). The length of the CDR3 is 12 residues. CDR1 SGHDN and CDR2 FVKESK come from the germline V gene. Trimming left V 9 bases short and J 1 base short, with 9 bases between. The CDR3 spells CARGHFQETQYF. For the CDR3, the DNA is TGTGCCAGGGGACATTTCCAAGAGACCCAGTACTTC.

The gene calls are TRBV3-1 (or the pseudogene TRBV3-2) and TRBJ2-7, with D maybe TRBD1 (5 bases). CDR1 and CDR2 from the germline V gene are LGHDT and YNNKEL (reference sequence). This CDR3 spans 23 amino acids. The V and J ends lost 7 bases and 3 bases respectively, with 43 bases between them. CDR3 residues: CASNEGPKPRFGYRRRVLYEQYF. The CDR3 coding sequence is TGTGCCAGCAACGAAGGACCCAAGCCAAGATTCGGGTATCGGCGCAGGGTCCTCTACGAGCAGTACTTC.